Described below is a single T cell receptor beta chain sequence and its context. Its antigen is unknown. Within one base of it there is no much larger clone, and no base qualities were kept. The germline V gene (reference sequence) supplies CDR1 SGHKS and CDR2 YYEKEE. The germline ends are 11 bases apart after V is trimmed by 0 bases and J by 2 bases. Measured from the cysteine to the phenylalanine, the CDR3 is 16 residues long. The sequence is cut down to CDR3 DNA, 48 bases in frame from base 1. Patients with a history of autoimmune disease or receiving systemic immunosuppression were excluded from the trial. In every dose cohort, peripheral blood was drawn for TCR sequencing at baseline, cycle 4 day 1, and cycle 7 day 1. The samples were taken from a phase I, first-in-human, multicenter, open-label dose-escalation trial of ivuxolimab. Adults with locally advanced or metastatic melanoma, renal cell carcinoma, hepatocellular carcinoma or head and neck squamous cell carcinoma were enrolled in the trial. Before TCR sequencing, CD4+ and CD8+ T cells were separately sorted from peripheral blood.

Genomic DNA was extracted from sorted cells for sequencing of the TCRbeta CDR3 region. The immunoSEQ Assay was used to sequence the TCRbeta CDR3 regions. TCRdb's version of the immuneACCESS table is confined to in-frame rearrangements and falls short of the full clone set. An unresolved V gene accounts for under half of the shortfall where checked; the remainder is of unknown origin. The sample yields about 53,000 clones; about 81% were counted once. Of the sample, about an eighth falls within the top ten clones. This sample was included in a study of OX40 agonist ivuxolimab in advanced cancers. For context, the study as a whole: Ivuxolimab was a fully human IgG2 agonistic monoclonal antibody targeting the costimulatory receptor OX40 (CD134). Intravenous ivuxolimab was administered to patients every 2 weeks at six dose levels: 0.01, 0.1, 0.3, 1.5, 3 and 10 mg/kg. Among the roughly 50 dose-escalation patients, about 19 had hepatocellular carcinoma, around 15 melanoma, 9 renal cell carcinoma and 9 head and neck cancer. In the dose-escalation cohort, around four fifths of patients were male, and the mean age was about 55 years, with a range of about 23 to 90. Prior anti-PD-1, anti-PD-L1 or anti-CTLA-4 therapy was permitted, and checkpoint inhibitors had been received by less than 45% of dose-escalation patients. Partial responses occurred in three dose-escalation patients, of whom one had hepatocellular carcinoma and two had cutaneous melanoma. Peripheral TCRbeta sequencing aimed to test whether ivuxolimab altered TCR sequence diversity and caused clonal T-cell expansion. The paper covers the monotherapy dose-escalation part of the phase I ivuxolimab trial, which included N ≈ 50 patients.

Overall study outcomes, separate from this receptor: After ivuxolimab, more expanded clones were found on average in CD8+ T cells than in CD4+ T cells. In partial responders in the 0.1-3.0 mg/kg groups, normalized peripheral clonal expansion was found to be among the lowest, especially among CD8+ T cells. Which antigens the clonally expanded peripheral T cells were specific for was not determined. At doses of 0.1 to 3.0 mg/kg, clonal expansion of both CD4+ and CD8+ blood T cells was observed from baseline to week 6. Low levels of normalized T-cell clonal expansion were also seen in some nonresponding patients.

Sequences were derived from CD4+ or CD8+ T cells sorted from blood, sampled in a trial of the OX40 agonist ivuxolimab. This TCR came from an adult with an advanced solid tumor such as melanoma, head and neck, liver or kidney cancer. The chain is assembled from TRBV5-5 and TRBJ2-2, with no confidently assigned D gene. The DNA reads as follows: TGTGCCAGCAGCTTGGGACCCGTAGTTAACACCGGGGAGCTGTTTTTT. Translated, this is CASSLGPVVNTGELFF. When the CDR3 is completed using the reference TRBV5-5 and TRBJ2-2 genes on either side, the full variable domain is DAGVTQSPTHLIKTRGQQVTLRCSPISGHKSVSWYQQVLGQGPQFIFQYYEKEERGRGNFPDRFSARQFPNYSSELNVNALLLGDSALYLCASSLGPVVNTGELFFGEGSRLTVL.